Listed below are T cell receptor beta chains from one sample, sequenced in a study of T cell responses to AZD1222 COVID-19 vaccine. Sequencing was performed with immunoSEQ multiplex PCR; in TCRdb, only in-frame clones are kept and a portion is missing. The profile shows approximately 120,000 clones, roughly 91% of them singletons. The input for sequencing was peripheral blood, taken on day 0 of AZD1222 vaccination. These receptors were taken from an adult in good health. The CDR3 runs from the conserved cysteine through the conserved F or W. Fields, in order: J gene, clone size, D gene, V gene, CDR3 DNA, CDR3 protein. The D gene is left open where the match is weak. Some rows have no size entry. The others give once, few or many, or a class for an expanded clone.

TRBJ2-2 . TRBD1 TRBV14 TGTGCCAGCAGCCACACGGGACAGGGGTTAGGGGAGCTGTTTTTT CASSHTGQGLGELFF
TRBJ1-1 . TRBD1 TRBV27 TGTGCCAGCGGCCGGGACAGGGGCGACACTGAAGCTTTCTTT CASGRDRGDTEAFF
TRBJ2-5 . . TRBV10-3 TGTGCCATCAGTGACAGGCAGGAGCGCCGCCAAGAGACCCAGTACTTC CAISDRQERRQETQYF
TRBJ1-2 . TRBD1 TRBV3-1/TRBV3-2 TGTGCCAGCAGCCACACGCCGGGACAGGGGGCGGGAGGCTACACCTTC CASSHTPGQGAGGYTF
TRBJ2-3 . . TRBV3-1/TRBV3-2 TGTGCCAGCAGCCACGACACAGATACGCAGTATTTT CASSHDTDTQYF
TRBJ2-1 . . TRBV27 TGTGCCAGCAGTTTCCTGACTAAGCAGTTCTTC CASSFLTKQFF
TRBJ1-2 few . TRBV28 TGTGCCAGCAGCGACAGGTCCTATGGCTACACCTTC CASSDRSYGYTF
TRBJ1-1 . . TRBV11-3 TGTGCCAGCAGCTTCCAGGGTAGGACTGAAGCTTTCTTT CASSFQGRTEAFF
TRBJ1-2 . TRBD1 TRBV4-3 TGCGCCAGCAGCCAAGATCGGTTTGGACAGGGGAAATTTAACTATGGCTACACCTTC CASSQDRFGQGKFNYGYTF
TRBJ1-2 few TRBD1 TRBV2 TGTGCCAGCAGCACCGGGACAGCTAACTATGGCTACACCTTC CASSTGTANYGYTF
TRBJ1-6 . . TRBV5-5 TGTGCCAACAGCTTGGTCAGTTCGCTCCTCCACTTT CANSLVSSLLHF
TRBJ1-2 . TRBD1 TRBV15 TGTGCCACCAGCAGAGAAAGGGGACAGGCCTATGGCTACACCTTC CATSRERGQAYGYTF
TRBJ1-6 . TRBD1 TRBV7-8 TGTGCCAGCAGCCCCGGGACAGCTAATTCACCCCTCCACTTT CASSPGTANSPLHF
TRBJ2-1 . . TRBV10-2 TGCGCCAGCAGTTCCTTGACTGGAGTCTCCTACAATGAGCAGTTCTTC CASSSLTGVSYNEQFF
TRBJ2-2 . . TRBV6-6 TGTGCCAGCAGTCTCCCGATTCCGGGGGAGCTGTTTTTT CASSLPIPGELFF
TRBJ1-5 . . TRBV27 TGTGCCAGCAGTTTAGCTCAGGGTTTGGGGTTCGGTCAGCCCCAGCATTTT CASSLAQGLGFGQPQHF
TRBJ1-5 . . TRBV4-3 TGCGCCAGCAGCCAAAGAGGGGATCCCAATCAGCCCCAGCATTTT CASSQRGDPNQPQHF
TRBJ2-1 . TRBD1 TRBV7-2 TGTGCCAGCAGCTTAGTTTTGGGACAGAGGAATGAGCAGTTCTTC CASSLVLGQRNEQFF
TRBJ2-5 . TRBD1 TRBV7-9 TGTGCCAGCAGCCTAAAGGACAGGGAAGGGGACTTC CASSLKDREGDF
TRBJ1-4 . . TRBV7-9 TGTGCCAGCAGCTTAGGAGGGGAAAAACTGTTTTTT CASSLGGEKLFF
TRBJ1-3 . . TRBV29-1 TGCAGCGTTGCTGAGTCTGGAAACACCATATATTTT CSVAESGNTIYF
TRBJ1-2 once . TRBV9 TGTGCCAGCAGGCCCGAGTCGGGGGCCCATGGCTACACCTTC CASRPESGAHGYTF
TRBJ2-3 . TRBD1 TRBV7-2 TGTGCCAGCAGCTTCAGGACAGGGGGGATAACCACAGATACGCAGTATTTT CASSFRTGGITTDTQYF